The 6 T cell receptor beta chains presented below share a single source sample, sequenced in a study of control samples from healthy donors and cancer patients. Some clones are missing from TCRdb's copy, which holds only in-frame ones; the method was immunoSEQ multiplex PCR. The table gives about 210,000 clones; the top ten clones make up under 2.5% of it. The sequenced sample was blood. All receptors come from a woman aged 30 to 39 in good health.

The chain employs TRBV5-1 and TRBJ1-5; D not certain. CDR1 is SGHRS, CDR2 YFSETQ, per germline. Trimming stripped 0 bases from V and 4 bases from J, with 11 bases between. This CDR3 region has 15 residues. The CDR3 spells CASSLVSGPNQPQHF. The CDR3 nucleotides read TGCGCCAGCAGCTTGGTGTCAGGCCCTAATCAGCCCCAGCATTTT.

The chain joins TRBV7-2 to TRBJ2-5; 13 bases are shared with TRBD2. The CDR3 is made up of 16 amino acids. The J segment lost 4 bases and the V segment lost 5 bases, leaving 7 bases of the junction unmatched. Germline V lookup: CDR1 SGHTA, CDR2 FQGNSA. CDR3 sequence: CASSPRLAGGRETQYF. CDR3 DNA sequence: TGTGCCAGCAGCCCACGACTAGCGGGGGGACGAGAGACCCAGTACTTC. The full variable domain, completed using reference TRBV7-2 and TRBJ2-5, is GAGVSQSPSNKVTEKGKDVELRCDPISGHTALYWYRQSLGQGLEFLIYFQGNSAPDKSGLPSDRFSAERTGGSVSTLTIQRTQQEDSAVYLCASSPRLAGGRETQYFGPGTRLLVL.

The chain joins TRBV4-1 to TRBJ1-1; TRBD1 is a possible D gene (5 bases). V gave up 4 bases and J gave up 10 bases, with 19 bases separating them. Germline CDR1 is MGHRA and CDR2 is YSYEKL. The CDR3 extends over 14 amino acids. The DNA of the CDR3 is TGCGCCAGCAGCCCCGAAAGGCGGGACGTCGGAGCTTTCTTT. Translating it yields CASSPERRDVGAFF.

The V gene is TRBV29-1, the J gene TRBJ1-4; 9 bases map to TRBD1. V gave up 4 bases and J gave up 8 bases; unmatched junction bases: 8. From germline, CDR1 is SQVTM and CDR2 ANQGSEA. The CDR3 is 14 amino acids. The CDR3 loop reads CSVAGDRAREKLFF. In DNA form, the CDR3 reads TGCAGCGTTGCGGGGGACAGGGCCCGAGAAAAACTGTTTTTT.

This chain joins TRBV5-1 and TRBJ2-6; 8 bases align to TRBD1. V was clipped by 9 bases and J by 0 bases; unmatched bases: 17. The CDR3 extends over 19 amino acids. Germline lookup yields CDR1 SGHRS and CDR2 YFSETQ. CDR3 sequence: CATPLEWTGYISGANVLTF. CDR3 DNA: TGCGCCACCCCTCTTGAGTGGACAGGGTATATCTCTGGGGCCAACGTCCTGACTTTC. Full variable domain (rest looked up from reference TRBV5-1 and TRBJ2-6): KAGVTQTPRYLIKTRGQQVTLSCSPISGHRSVSWYQQTPGQGLQFLFEYFSETQRNKGNFPGRFSGRQFSNSRSEMNVSTLELGDSALYLCATPLEWTGYISGANVLTFGAGSRLTVL.

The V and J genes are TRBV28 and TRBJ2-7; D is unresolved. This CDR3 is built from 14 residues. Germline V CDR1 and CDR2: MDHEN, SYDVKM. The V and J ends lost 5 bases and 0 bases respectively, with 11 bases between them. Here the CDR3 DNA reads TGTGCCAGCAGTCTCCCAGGCACCTCCTACGAGCAGTACTTC. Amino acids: CASSLPGTSYEQYF.